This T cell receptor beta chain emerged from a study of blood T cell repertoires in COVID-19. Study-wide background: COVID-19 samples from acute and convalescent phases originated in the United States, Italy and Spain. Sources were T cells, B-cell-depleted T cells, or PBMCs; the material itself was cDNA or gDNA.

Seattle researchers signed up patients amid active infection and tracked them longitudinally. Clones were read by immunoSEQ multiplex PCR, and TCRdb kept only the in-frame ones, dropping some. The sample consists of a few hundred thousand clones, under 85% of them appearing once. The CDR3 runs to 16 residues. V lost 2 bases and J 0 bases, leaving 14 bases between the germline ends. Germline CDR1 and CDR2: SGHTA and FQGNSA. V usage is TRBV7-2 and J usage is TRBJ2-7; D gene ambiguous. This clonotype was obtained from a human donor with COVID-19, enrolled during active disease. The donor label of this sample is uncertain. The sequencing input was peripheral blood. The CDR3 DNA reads TGTGCCAGCAGCTTAAGTTCTCCGGGTAACTCCTACGAGCAGTACTTC. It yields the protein CASSLSSPGNSYEQYF.